This T cell receptor beta chain was recorded in a study of control samples from healthy donors and cancer patients. Only in-frame clones appear in the TCRdb table, and some are missing; sequencing was by immunoSEQ multiplex PCR. The table shows tens of thousands of clones, with approximately 84% occurring only once. CDR1 is ENHRY, CDR2 SYGVKD, per germline. Trimming shortened V by 7 bases and J by 0 bases, and 16 bases separated the two germline ends. This CDR3 is built from 16 residues. Sequencing used blood. This receptor was taken from a man aged 45-60 years in good health. The genes are TRBV10-3 and TRBJ1-3; D may be TRBD1 (5 bases). DNA of the CDR3: TGTGCCATCAAAGCCGGGACCGAAGACTCTGGAAACACCATATATTTT. Residues: CAIKAGTEDSGNTIYF.